Below, 18 T cell receptor beta chains from the same sample are listed, as sequenced in a study of T-cell memory formation after mild COVID-19. TCRdb used MiXCR to reprocess the 5' RACE reads, holding one entry per CDR3 protein. The sample yields almost 550,000 distinct CDR3 sequences, just over 20% seen once. The sequenced material came from PBMCs or a T cell subset sorted from them (not recorded which). The source is an adult woman who had mild COVID-19 (a few samples of this study predate the infection). Cell type and time point are not known.

This clonotype was counted only a few times. The gene calls are TRBV6-5 and TRBJ2-2, with D perhaps TRBD1 or TRBD2 (6 bases each). Germline V CDR1 and CDR2: MNHEY, SVGAGI. Trimming pared 5 bases from V and 7 bases from J, leaving 11 bases between. The CDR3 sequence is 13 residues long. CDR3 sequence (DNA): TGTGCCAGCAGTCGAAGGGGGGACGGGGAGCTGTTTTTT. It translates to CASSRRGDGELFF.

The gene calls are TRBV6-6 and TRBJ2-1; perhaps TRBD1 as D (6 bases). The ends were cut back, 4 bases at V and 8 bases at J, with 18 bases in the middle. The germline CDR1 and CDR2 sequences are MNHNY and SVGAGI (reference sequence). This CDR3 contains 15 residues. This CDR3 is CASSSPGVVGYEQFF. Written as DNA, the CDR3 is TGTGCCAGCAGTTCCCCAGGGGTCGTGGGTTATGAGCAGTTCTTC.

This clonotype was detected a few times. This chain joins TRBV4-3 and TRBJ2-2; no firm D call. Trimming pared 0 bases from V and 1 base from J, leaving 6 bases between. The CDR3 has 15 amino acids. In germline, CDR1 is LGHNA, CDR2 YSLEER. The chain's CDR3 is CASSQEAGNTGELFF. The CDR3 DNA reads TGCGCCAGCAGCCAAGAAGCCGGGAACACCGGGGAGCTGTTTTTT.

This clonotype was counted ten times or more. The chain joins TRBV5-1 to TRBJ2-3; 8 nucleotides match TRBD2. Germline CDR1 and CDR2: SGHRS and YFSETQ. The V segment lost 3 bases and the J segment 2 bases; nucleotides outside the gene matches: 8. The CDR3 has 16 amino acids. CDR3 sequence (DNA): TGCGCCAGCAGCTCGGGGGGGACTAGTAACACAGATACGCAGTATTTT. It is translated as CASSSGGTSNTDTQYF.

The sample holds a few counts of this clonotype. The chain has TRBV6-5 and TRBJ1-1; tentatively, D is TRBD1 (6 bases). The CDR3 loop spans 13 amino acids. The V end lost 8 bases, the J end lost 0 bases, and 10 bases lay between the germline ends. Germline loops: CDR1 MNHEY, CDR2 SVGAGI. CDR3 region: CASRGPMNTEAFF. Written as DNA, the CDR3 is TGTGCCAGCCGGGGGCCGATGAACACTGAAGCTTTCTTT.

The V call is TRBV24-1, the J call TRBJ2-3; 9 positions agree with TRBD2. Trimming took 4 bases from V and 1 from J; bases not matched to a gene: 2. Germline V gene data show CDR1 as KGHDR and CDR2 as SFDVKD. The CDR3 runs to 15 residues. The CDR3: CATSDPSGGTDTQYF. As DNA, the CDR3 is TGTGCCACCAGTGACCCTAGCGGGGGCACAGATACGCAGTATTTT.

The chain has TRBV7-9 and TRBJ2-4; unclear D gene. The germline gives CDR1 SEHNR, CDR2 FQNEAQ (reference sequence). V was shortened by 3 bases and J by 4 bases, with 13 bases between the two germline ends. The CDR3 consists of 15 residues. The CDR3 bases are TGTGCCAGCAGCTTGACACAAGAGGCGAAAAACATTCAGTACTTC. Translating gives CASSLTQEAKNIQYF.

This clonotype has a handful of counts. The chain links TRBV5-1 to TRBJ1-2; TRBD1 matches 7 bases. V lost 0 bases and J lost 10; bases outside the gene matches: 6. The CDR3 contains 13 residues. Germline lookup yields CDR1 SGHRS and CDR2 YFSETQ. DNA for the CDR3: TGCGCCAGCAGCTTGGCCGAACAGGGGAACTACACCTTC. Translation gives CASSLAEQGNYTF. Together with reference TRBV5-1 and TRBJ1-2, the CDR3 gives the full variable domain: KAGVTQTPRYLIKTRGQQVTLSCSPISGHRSVSWYQQTPGQGLQFLFEYFSETQRNKGNFPGRFSGRQFSNSRSEMNVSTLELGDSALYLCASSLAEQGNYTFGSGTRLTVV.

This clonotype was observed a handful of times. V usage is TRBV7-6 and J usage is TRBJ2-1; 8 positions match TRBD2. This CDR3 region has 15 residues. Germline CDR1 is SGHVS and CDR2 is FNYEAQ. V was clipped by 2 bases and J by 9 bases; unmatched bases: 9. CDR3 amino acids: CASSLSSGTGGEQFF. The CDR3 nucleotides are TGTGCCAGCAGCTTAAGTAGCGGGACCGGCGGTGAGCAGTTCTTC.

The chain recombines TRBV10-3 with TRBJ2-3; no definite D call. The germline gives CDR1 ENHRY, CDR2 SYGVKD. The CDR3 totals 11 residues. The CDR3 loop reads CASYITDTQYF. CDR3 coding DNA: TGTGCGAGCTACATCACAGATACGCAGTATTTT.

This clonotype appeared a few times. The V and J genes are TRBV12-3 or TRBV12-4 and TRBJ2-4; maybe TRBD2 (6 bases). This CDR3 region has 14 residues. V gave up 4 bases and J gave up 3 bases, with 10 bases separating them. The CDR3 loop reads CASSSGGSKNIQYF. Here the CDR3 DNA reads TGTGCCAGCAGTTCCGGGGGAAGCAAAAACATTCAGTACTTC.

This clonotype occurred a few times. This chain uses TRBV7-9 with TRBJ2-1; possibly TRBD1 or TRBD2 for D (5 bases each). Germline CDR1 reads SEHNR; CDR2 reads FQNEAQ (reference sequence). The V end was cut by 5 bases, the J end by 0 bases, with 14 bases between. CDR3 size: 16 residues. The CDR3 is CASSAPGPHSYNEQFF. The CDR3 coding sequence is TGTGCCAGCAGCGCCCCGGGACCCCACTCCTACAATGAGCAGTTCTTC.

The chain employs TRBV20-1 and TRBJ2-1, with D possibly TRBD1 on 5 matching bases. The CDR3 runs 13 residues. Trimming took off 6 bases at V and 10 bases at J, with 19 bases between the two ends. Germline V gene sequence: CDR1 DFQATT, CDR2 SNEGSKA (reference sequence). The CDR3 reads CSAKSYQRQEQFF. CDR3 coding DNA: TGCAGTGCAAAGAGTTACCAGAGACAGGAGCAGTTCTTC.

There are a few counts of this clonotype. The chain has TRBV6-1 and TRBJ2-5; 11 bases map to TRBD2. V lost 6 bases to trimming and J lost 0 bases; unmatched junction nucleotides: 3. Germline V gene sequence: CDR1 MNHNS, CDR2 SASEGT. This CDR3 comprises 15 residues. This chain's CDR3 is CASSRLAGNQETQYF. CDR3 DNA: TGTGCCAGCAGCCGACTAGCGGGGAACCAAGAGACCCAGTACTTC.

The genes are TRBV11-1 and TRBJ2-7; 9 nucleotides agree with TRBD1. Germline CDR1 is SGHAT and CDR2 is FQDESV (reference sequence). V lost 8 bases to trimming and J lost 6 bases; unmatched junction nucleotides: 8. This CDR3 region has 13 residues. The CDR3 nucleotides read TGTGCCAGCGGGACAGGGAATAGTGGCGAGCAGTACTTC. As protein: CASGTGNSGEQYF.

This clonotype was seen once. The J gene is TRBJ2-1, the V gene TRBV9; TRBD2 matches 10 bases. CDR3 length: 15 amino acids. Trimming at V came to 1 base and at J to 4 bases, leaving 2 bases not matched to a gene. The V gene's germline CDR1 is SGDLS and CDR2 YYNGEE. The DNA of the CDR3 is TGTGCCAGCAGCGTAACTAGCGGGAATTACAATGAGCAGTTCTTC. The encoded protein is CASSVTSGNYNEQFF.

The sample holds a few counts of this clonotype. The chain links TRBV7-9 to TRBJ2-1; 10 bases are shared with TRBD2. The trim removed 6 bases at V and 5 bases at J, leaving 16 bases unmatched. This CDR3 has 18 residues. CDR1 and CDR2 from the germline V gene are SEHNR and FQNEAQ (reference sequence). Here the CDR3 reads CASRPLLASGRVNNEQFF. CDR3 bases: TGTGCCAGCAGACCTCTGCTGGCTAGCGGGAGAGTCAACAATGAGCAGTTCTTC.

The sample holds a few counts of this clonotype. V gene TRBV24-1 combines with J gene TRBJ2-3; the D is unclear. Between the trimmed V and J ends, which lost 1 base and 1 base, there was a span of 5 bases. The CDR3 spans 14 residues. CDR1 is KGHDR, CDR2 SFDVKD, per germline. CDR3 amino acids: CATSDFFGTDTQYF. The CDR3, as DNA: TGTGCCACCAGTGATTTTTTCGGCACAGATACGCAGTATTTT.